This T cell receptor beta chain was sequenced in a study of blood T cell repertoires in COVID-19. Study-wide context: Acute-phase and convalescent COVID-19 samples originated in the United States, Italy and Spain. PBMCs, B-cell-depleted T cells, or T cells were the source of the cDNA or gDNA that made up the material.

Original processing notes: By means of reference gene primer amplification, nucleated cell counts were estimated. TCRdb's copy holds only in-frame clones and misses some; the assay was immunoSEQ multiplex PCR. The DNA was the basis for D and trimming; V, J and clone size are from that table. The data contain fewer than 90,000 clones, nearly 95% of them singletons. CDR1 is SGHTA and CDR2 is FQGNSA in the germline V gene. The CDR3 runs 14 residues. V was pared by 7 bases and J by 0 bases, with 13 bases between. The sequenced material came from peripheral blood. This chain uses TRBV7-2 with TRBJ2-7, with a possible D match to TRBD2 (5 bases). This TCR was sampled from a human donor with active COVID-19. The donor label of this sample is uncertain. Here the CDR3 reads CASTLEAASYEQYF. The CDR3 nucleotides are TGTGCCAGCACCCTGGAGGCGGCCTCCTACGAGCAGTACTTC. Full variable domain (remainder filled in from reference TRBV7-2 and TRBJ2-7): GAGVSQSPSNKVTEKGKDVELRCDPISGHTALYWYRQSLGQGLEFLIYFQGNSAPDKSGLPSDRFSAERTGGSVSTLTIQRTQQEDSAVYLCASTLEAASYEQYFGPGTRLTVT.